The 12 T cell receptor beta chains given below trace back to one sample, sequenced in a study of cytomegalovirus exposure and HLA in healthy donors. The PCR made use of 60 Vbeta and 13 Jbeta primers. Profiling relied on immunoSEQ multiplex PCR, and the TCRdb table lists in-frame clones only, not all of them. The repertoire holds 100,000 to 150,000 clones, with less than 75% as singletons. Source material: PBMCs. The receptor source for this set is a woman aged 35 to 49 in good health and CMV-seropositive.

This sequence joins TRBV9 and TRBJ2-1; D unclear. With 4 bases removed from V and 5 bases from J, the gap between germline ends came to 7 bases. The length of the CDR3 is 12 residues. CDR1 is SGDLS and CDR2 is YYNGEE in the germline V gene. CDR3 sequence: CASSPRDNEQFF. In DNA form, the CDR3 reads TGTGCCAGCAGCCCCCGGGACAATGAGCAGTTCTTC. Complete variable domain (other parts from reference TRBV9 and TRBJ2-1): DSGVTQTPKHLITATGQRVTLRCSPRSGDLSVYWYQQSLDQGLQFLIQYYNGEERAKGNILERFSAQQFPDLHSELNLSSLELGDSALYFCASSPRDNEQFFGPGTRLTVL.

The V gene is TRBV4-3, the J gene TRBJ2-7, with TRBD1 matching over 9 bases. Per the germline V gene, CDR1 is LGHNA and CDR2 is YSLEER. V gave up 1 base and J gave up 3 bases; unmatched junction bases: 7. The CDR3 covers 16 residues. The DNA for the CDR3 is TGCGCCAGCAGCCAAGGAGGGACAGGGACCTGCTACGAGCAGTACTTC. It is translated as CASSQGGTGTCYEQYF.

This chain uses TRBV7-2 with TRBJ2-7, with 9 bases identical to TRBD1. CDR1 SGHTA and CDR2 FQGNSA come from the germline V gene. V dropped 3 bases and J dropped 5; count of bases not matched to a gene: 14. CDR3 length: 17 amino acids. The CDR3 coding sequence is TGTGCCAGCAGCTTGGGCCGGGGGACAGGGTTTTTCCACGAGCAGTACTTC. It specifies CASSLGRGTGFFHEQYF.

The chain couples TRBV30 to TRBJ2-3; weak D call: TRBD1 (5 bases). The CDR3 runs 13 residues. The V end lost 2 bases, the J end lost 9 bases, and 15 bases lay between the germline ends. The germline V gene has CDR1 GTSNPN and CDR2 SVGIG (reference sequence). The CDR3 here is CAWSSNGQGTQYF. CDR3 DNA sequence: TGTGCCTGGAGTTCTAACGGGCAGGGCACGCAGTATTTT. Supplemented by reference TRBV30 and TRBJ2-3, the full variable domain reads SQTIHQWPATLVQPVGSPLSLECTVEGTSNPNLYWYRQAAGRGLQLLFYSVGIGQISSEVPQNLSASRPQDRQFILSSKKLLLSDSGFYLCAWSSNGQGTQYFGPGTRLTVL.

This clone is medium-sized (0.01 to 0.1%) in the sample. The chain combines TRBV18 with TRBJ2-3, with 12 bases identical to TRBD2. Germline CDR1 KGHSH, CDR2 LQKENI. The V segment lost 3 bases and the J segment 4 bases; nucleotides outside the gene matches: 5. This CDR3 has 16 amino acids. DNA of the CDR3: TGTGCCAGCTCACCGCAGGCTAGCGGGGGGGCAGATACGCAGTATTTT. Protein sequence: CASSPQASGGADTQYF.

CDR3 nucleotides: TGTGCCAGCAGCTCCTGGACTAGCGGGGGGCAAGAGACCCAGTACTTC. Residues: CASSSWTSGGQETQYF. The chain links TRBV5-4 to TRBJ2-5, with 14 nucleotides matching TRBD2. V lost 3 bases and J lost 2; bases outside the gene matches: 3. This CDR3 contains 16 residues. Germline V CDR1 and CDR2: SGHNT, YYREEE (reference sequence). The full variable domain, its missing parts supplied by reference TRBV5-4 and TRBJ2-5, is ETGVTQSPTHLIKTRGQQVTLRCSSQSGHNTVSWYQQALGQGPQFIFQYYREEENGRGNFPPRFSGLQFPNYSSELNVNALELDDSALYLCASSSWTSGGQETQYFGPGTRLLVL.

The chain combines TRBV7-6 with TRBJ1-4, with 8 nucleotides matching TRBD1. V lost 4 bases and J lost 6; bases outside the gene matches: 19. Germline CDR1 is SGHVS and CDR2 is FNYEAQ. The CDR3 sequence is 19 residues long. CDR3 sequence reads: CASSYSRTGWEGDDEKLFF. CDR3 coding DNA: TGTGCCAGCAGCTACTCCCGGACAGGGTGGGAGGGCGATGATGAAAAACTGTTTTTT.

This clone was seen a handful of times. V and J are TRBV6-5 and TRBJ1-5; 10 bases are a match to TRBD1. V trimming: 6 bases; J trimming: 5 bases; junction bases outside the gene matches: 4. The CDR3 runs to 14 residues. Germline V gene sequence: CDR1 MNHEY, CDR2 SVGAGI. Here the CDR3 reads CASSRGQGDQPQHF. For the CDR3, the DNA is TGTGCCAGCAGCCGAGGACAGGGGGATCAGCCCCAGCATTTT.

This clone showed up just a few times. The chain recombines TRBV4-3 with TRBJ1-2; possible D gene TRBD1, 6 bases. The germline V and J ends were trimmed by 1 base and 1 base, with 10 bases remaining between them. Germline CDR1 reads LGHNA; CDR2 reads YSLEER. The CDR3 contains 15 residues. The DNA of the CDR3 is TGCGCCAGCAGCCAAGGCGGACAGCTTAACTATGGCTACACCTTC. It specifies CASSQGGQLNYGYTF.

This clone was observed once. The V and J genes are TRBV5-1 and TRBJ2-1, with TRBD1 identical over 8 bases. J lost 0 bases, V lost 4 bases, and 12 bases had no gene match. CDR3 length equals 18 residues. Per germline, CDR1 SGHRS and CDR2 YFSETQ. As DNA, the CDR3 is TGCGCCAGCAGCCTGTACCACAGGGGGTCCATCTCCTACAATGAGCAGTTCTTC. Amino acids: CASSLYHRGSISYNEQFF.

This clone was seen once. The chain couples TRBV9 to TRBJ1-1, with D possibly matching TRBD1 (5 bases). The V and J ends lost 3 bases and 6 bases respectively, with 12 bases between them. Germline V lookup: CDR1 SGDLS, CDR2 YYNGEE. This CDR3 has 13 amino acids. CDR3 nucleotides: TGTGCCAGCAGCGGTCAGGGACTGGCTGAAGCTTTCTTT. Protein product: CASSGQGLAEAFF.

The chain couples TRBV6-5 to TRBJ2-1, with TRBD1 matching over 9 bases. V gave up 10 bases and J gave up 6 bases; unmatched junction bases: 7. The CDR3 totals 13 residues. Germline values: CDR1 MNHEY, CDR2 SVGAGI. CDR3: CATDRGTGNEQFF. The CDR3 DNA reads TGTGCCACCGACAGGGGGACCGGCAATGAGCAGTTCTTC.